Each of the 18 T cell receptor beta chains below was sequenced from the same sample in a study of blood T cell repertoires in COVID-19. The data were produced by immunoSEQ multiplex PCR, yet TCRdb's version contains in-frame clones alone and is incomplete. In the table there are fewer than 450,000 clones, around 91% of which are singletons. The sequencing input was peripheral blood. The receptor set was obtained from a woman in her late teens or twenties who had recovered from COVID-19.

The rearrangement links TRBV14 to TRBJ2-5; D gene unclear. The germline CDR1 and CDR2 sequences are SGHDN and FVKESK. Trimming stripped 5 bases from V and 2 bases from J, with 9 bases between. This CDR3 region has 13 residues. The CDR3 region is CASSEFLQETQYF. The CDR3 bases are TGTGCCAGCAGCGAGTTCTTACAAGAGACCCAGTACTTC.

The rearrangement joins TRBV7-2 to TRBJ1-1; 8 bases match TRBD1. Per the germline V gene, CDR1 is SGHTA and CDR2 is FQGNSA. Trimming removed 3 bases from V and 5 bases from J; junction bases left unmatched: 11. The CDR3 totals 16 residues. As DNA, the CDR3 is TGTGCCAGCAGCTTCGGAGCAGGGGGCGTAAGGACTGAAGCTTTCTTT. Its protein product is CASSFGAGGVRTEAFF.

J is TRBJ1-1 and V is TRBV28, with 10 bases identical to TRBD1. Germline CDR1 MDHEN, CDR2 SYDVKM. The CDR3 runs 14 residues. V lost 8 bases and J lost 3; bases outside the gene matches: 6. The CDR3 sequence is CASQTGGGYTEAFF. The CDR3 DNA is TGTGCCAGCCAGACAGGGGGCGGGTACACTGAAGCTTTCTTT.

Here the CDR3 reads CASSSARVLTGELFF. The CDR3 DNA follows: TGTGCCAGCAGTTCAGCGCGGGTCTTGACCGGGGAGCTGTTTTTT. The chain recombines TRBV28 with TRBJ2-2; D is perhaps TRBD2 (5 bases). V shed 4 bases and J shed 5 bases, with 14 bases lying between them. The CDR3 has 15 amino acids. Looked up from germline, CDR1 is MDHEN and CDR2 is SYDVKM.

This chain connects TRBV5-4 to TRBJ2-2; TRBD2 agrees at 7 bases. The CDR3 spans 20 residues. V was pared by 0 bases and J by 0 bases, with 14 bases of the junction left unmatched. Per the germline V gene, CDR1 is SGHNT and CDR2 is YYREEE (reference sequence). The CDR3 loop is CASSLAGGKSVLANTGELFF. CDR3 in DNA: TGTGCCAGCAGCTTGGCCGGGGGGAAGAGTGTCCTCGCGAACACCGGGGAGCTGTTTTTT.

The V call is TRBV5-1, the J call TRBJ2-1; 7 bases are shared with TRBD2. After removal of 0 bases from V and 3 bases from J, the junction contained 3 bases not matched to a gene. The germline V gene encodes CDR1 SGHRS and CDR2 YFSETQ. The length of the CDR3 is 15 residues. CDR3: CASSLVLASYNEQFF. CDR3 sequence (DNA): TGCGCCAGCAGCTTGGTACTAGCGAGCTACAATGAGCAGTTCTTC.

This chain connects TRBV24-1 to TRBJ1-3; D unclear. The V gene's germline CDR1 is KGHDR and CDR2 SFDVKD. The ends were cut back, 3 bases at V and 3 bases at J, with 14 bases in the middle. This CDR3 has 16 amino acids. Here the CDR3 DNA reads TGTGCCACCAGTGATCCCGTGAGGGAAGGTGGAAACACCATATATTTT. Amino acid sequence: CATSDPVREGGNTIYF.

The V gene is TRBV2, the J gene TRBJ2-3; 12 nucleotides agree with TRBD1. V dropped 4 bases and J dropped 8; count of bases not matched to a gene: 10. The CDR3 runs 16 residues. The germline CDR1 and CDR2 sequences are SNHLY and FYNNEI. The CDR3 bases are TGTGCCAGCAGTGGGGACAGGGGGCGCCCGCCAGGTACGCAGTATTTT. Its protein product is CASSGDRGRPPGTQYF.

This rearrangement joins TRBV5-5 to TRBJ1-4, with a possible D match to TRBD1 (6 bases). Germline V gene sequence: CDR1 SGHKS, CDR2 YYEKEE (reference sequence). V gave up 4 bases and J gave up 6 bases, with 25 bases separating them. CDR3 length: 18 amino acids. In nucleotides, the CDR3 is TGTGCCAGCAGCAGCTACGTAGGGGGATCGCCTGACGATGAAAAACTGTTTTTT. Protein sequence: CASSSYVGGSPDDEKLFF.

The rearrangement joins TRBV7-9 to TRBJ2-2; D may be TRBD2 (7 bases). V lost 4 bases, J lost 7 bases, and 22 bases lay in between. Germline CDR1 and CDR2: SEHNR and FQNEAQ (reference sequence). This CDR3 spans 17 amino acids. CDR3 sequence: CASSSPEGGGGIGELFF. In nucleotides, the CDR3 is TGTGCCAGCAGCTCCCCCGAAGGGGGAGGGGGGATCGGGGAGCTGTTTTTT.

The CDR3 loop is CAISERPADTQYF. For the CDR3, the DNA is TGTGCCATCAGTGAGCGCCCGGCAGATACGCAGTATTTT. The chain carries TRBV10-3 and TRBJ2-3; the D is unclear. The CDR3 has 13 amino acids. CDR1 ENHRY and CDR2 SYGVKD come from the germline V gene. Trimming stripped 2 bases from V and 4 bases from J, with 7 bases between.

The chain has TRBV3-1 (or the pseudogene TRBV3-2) and TRBJ2-1; TRBD2 matches at 14 bases. The germline CDR1 and CDR2 sequences are LGHDT and YNNKEL (reference sequence). V shed 3 bases, J shed 3 bases, and the junction held 1 base outside the gene matches. The CDR3 is made up of 16 amino acids. The DNA of the CDR3 is TGTGCCAGCAGCCAGGGACTAGCGGGAGTCTACAATGAGCAGTTCTTC. Its translation: CASSQGLAGVYNEQFF.

The chain recombines TRBV25-1 with TRBJ2-5; perhaps TRBD1 as D (5 bases). Deletions cut 7 bases from V and 1 base from J, with 7 bases between. CDR3 size: 12 residues. Germline V gene data show CDR1 as MGHDK and CDR2 as SYGVNS. CDR3 nucleotides: TGTGCCAGCATGGGGCTCCAAGAGACCCAGTACTTC. This codes for CASMGLQETQYF.

This chain links TRBV20-1 with TRBJ2-3; 8 nucleotides align to TRBD2. Germline V gene lookup returns CDR1 DFQATT and CDR2 SNEGSKA (reference sequence). The CDR3 covers 14 residues. The V gene end was trimmed by 3 bases and the J gene end by 1 base; junction bases not matched to a gene: 3. The CDR3 loop is CSASRREGTDTQYF. CDR3 bases: TGCAGTGCTAGTCGGCGGGAGGGCACAGATACGCAGTATTTT.

The rearrangement links TRBV3-1 (or the pseudogene TRBV3-2) to TRBJ1-4; D uncertain. Per germline, CDR1 LGHDT and CDR2 YNNKEL (reference sequence). The V end lost 1 base, the J end lost 0 bases, and 15 bases lay between the germline ends. The CDR3 contains 18 residues. The CDR3 bases are TGTGCCAGCAGCCAAGTTTGGGGAGTAAGCCCAACTAATGAAAAACTGTTTTTT. Protein sequence: CASSQVWGVSPTNEKLFF.

The CDR3 protein is CASTLRTGSNTEAFF. DNA for the CDR3: TGCGCCAGCACCTTACGGACAGGGTCGAACACTGAAGCTTTCTTT. The genes are TRBV5-1 and TRBJ1-1, with 8 bases matching TRBD1. The CDR3 spans 15 residues. V shed 6 bases, J shed 1 base, and the junction held 8 bases outside the gene matches. CDR1 is SGHRS, CDR2 YFSETQ, per germline.

This chain's CDR3 is CASISTDGYTF. CDR3 coding DNA: TGTGCCAGTATATCCACGGATGGCTACACCTTC. The chain couples TRBV5-4 to TRBJ1-2; D gene unclear. V was shortened by 8 bases and J by 6 bases, with 11 bases between the two germline ends. This CDR3 has 11 amino acids. CDR1 SGHNT and CDR2 YYREEE come from the germline V gene (reference sequence).

The V gene is TRBV18, the J gene TRBJ2-5; D perhaps matches TRBD2 (6 bases). This CDR3 has 14 residues. The germline V gene has CDR1 KGHSH and CDR2 LQKENI. V lost 2 bases and J 3 bases, leaving 10 bases between the germline ends. The CDR3 sequence is CASSPAGLKETQYF. The DNA for the CDR3 is TGTGCCAGCTCACCAGCGGGGTTAAAAGAGACCCAGTACTTC.